This TCR beta chain was sequenced during a study of blood T cell repertoires in COVID-19. The wider study: Researchers got acute and convalescent COVID-19 samples from the United States, Italy and Spain. T cells, B-cell-depleted T cells, or PBMCs supplied cDNA or gDNA.

The length of the CDR3 is 15 residues. Germline V lookup: CDR1 SNHLY, CDR2 FYNNEI. Between the trimmed V and J ends, which lost 8 bases and 6 bases, there was a span of 19 bases. Study processing details: Amplification from reference gene primers served as the basis for estimated nucleated cell counts. Profiling relied on immunoSEQ multiplex PCR, and the TCRdb table lists in-frame clones only, not all of them. V, J and clone size were drawn from that table, and D and trimming were deduced from the DNA. Of roughly 32,000 clones listed, around 87% are singletons. Sequenced: peripheral blood. This TCR derives from a man aged 45-60 years with active or convalescent COVID-19. V is TRBV2 and J is TRBJ1-4, with TRBD1 as a possible D gene (5 bases). CDR3 residues: CASDAGTWVDEKLFF. For the CDR3, the DNA is TGTGCCAGCGACGCGGGGACCTGGGTAGATGAAAAACTGTTTTTT.